A selection of T cell receptor beta chains follows, all from one sample in a study of response to subunit inactivated influenza vaccine. TCRdb processed the RT-PCR reads anew with MiXCR; each CDR3 protein has one entry. The sample has about 800,000 distinct CDR3 sequences; 21% are singletons. Source: PBMCs from blood, taken around 5 days after vaccination. The source of these receptors is a man over 45 who received an inactivated influenza vaccine. CDR3s include the opening cysteine and the closing phenylalanine or tryptophan. The D gene is left open where the match is weak. Clone size is shown for a subset of rows, as once, few, many or a class of expanded clone.

J: TRBJ2-2; V: TRBV20-1; D: TRBD1; size: NA; length: 16; CDR3: CSARDMDRGNTGELFF; DNA: TGCAGTGCTAGAGATATGGACAGGGGAAATACCGGGGAGCTGTTTTTT
J: TRBJ2-3; V: TRBV5-1; D: TRBD2; size: NA; length: 15; CDR3: CASSLTGTSEGAEYF; DNA: TGCGCCAGCAGCTTAACCGGGACTAGCGAGGGGGCGGAGTATTTT
J: TRBJ1-2; V: TRBV6-5; D: NA; size: NA; length: 16; CDR3: CASSYSLISANYGYTF; DNA: TGTGCCAGCAGTTACTCGTTAATCAGTGCCAACTATGGCTACACCTTC
J: TRBJ1-5; V: TRBV7-2; D: NA; size: NA; length: 15; CDR3: CASSLVAYSNQPQHF; DNA: TGTGCCAGCAGCTTAGTGGCCTATAGCAATCAGCCCCAGCATTTT
J: TRBJ1-4; V: TRBV2; D: NA; size: few; length: 14; CDR3: CASSEGTRASKLFF; DNA: TGTGCCAGTTCGGAGGGGACACGTGCTTCGAAACTGTTTTTT
J: TRBJ2-5; V: TRBV5-1; D: NA; size: NA; length: 15; CDR3: CASSFRWALQETQYF; DNA: TGCGCCAGCAGCTTTAGGTGGGCCCTACAAGAGACCCAGTACTTC
J: TRBJ2-1; V: TRBV2; D: NA; size: few; length: 15; CDR3: CASSEQGSPYNEQFF; DNA: TGTGCCAGCAGTGAACAAGGATCCCCTTACAATGAGCAGTTCTTC
J: TRBJ2-3; V: TRBV27; D: NA; size: NA; length: 12; CDR3: CASSLVKDTQYF; DNA: TGTGCCAGCAGTTTGGTAAAAGATACGCAGTATTTT
J: TRBJ2-2; V: TRBV5-1; D: NA; size: few; length: 16; CDR3: CASSLSGTSNTGELFF; DNA: TGCGCCAGCAGCTTGTCCGGGACGTCGAACACCGGGGAGCTGTTTTTT
J: TRBJ2-2; V: TRBV7-2; D: NA; size: NA; length: 14; CDR3: CASREGGWTGELFF; DNA: TGTGCCAGCAGGGAGGGGGGGTGGACCGGGGAGCTGTTTTTT
J: TRBJ1-4; V: TRBV5-1; D: NA; size: few; length: 14; CDR3: CASSLGSTGEKLFF; DNA: TGCGCCAGCAGCTTAGGCTCAACGGGTGAAAAACTGTTTTTT
J: TRBJ2-1; V: TRBV11-2; D: TRBD2; size: NA; length: 15; CDR3: CASKAGGGPYNEQFF; DNA: TGTGCCAGCAAAGCGGGGGGGGGCCCCTACAATGAGCAGTTCTTC
J: TRBJ2-6; V: TRBV20-1; D: NA; size: few; length: 16; CDR3: CSARDRGPSGANVLTF; DNA: TGCAGTGCTAGAGATCGGGGTCCCTCTGGGGCCAACGTCCTGACTTTC
J: TRBJ1-2; V: TRBV10-3; D: NA; size: few; length: 13; CDR3: CAISLDQPYGYTF; DNA: TGTGCCATCAGTTTGGACCAACCATATGGCTACACCTTC
J: TRBJ2-5; V: TRBV5-1; D: NA; size: NA; length: 14; CDR3: CASREWDYQETQYF; DNA: TGCGCCAGCAGAGAGTGGGACTACCAAGAGACCCAGTACTTC
J: TRBJ1-4; V: TRBV28; D: NA; size: few; length: 14; CDR3: CASSVSYGSEKLFF; DNA: TGTGCCAGCAGTGTCAGCTATGGGAGTGAAAAACTGTTTTTT
J: TRBJ2-1; V: TRBV28; D: TRBD2; size: many; length: 15; CDR3: CASSLGRGGRNEQFF; DNA: TGTGCCAGCAGTTTGGGACGGGGGGGCCGAAATGAGCAGTTCTTC
J: TRBJ2-5; V: TRBV6-1; D: NA; size: few; length: 13; CDR3: CASTQRRTKTQYF; DNA: TGTGCCAGCACACAACGGCGAACGAAGACCCAGTACTTC
J: TRBJ2-2; V: TRBV5-6; D: NA; size: NA; length: 15; CDR3: CASSPRPSGTGELFF; DNA: TGTGCCAGCAGCCCCAGGCCCTCGGGCACCGGGGAGCTGTTTTTT
J: TRBJ2-5; V: TRBV15; D: NA; size: few; length: 11; CDR3: CATSYQETQYF; DNA: TGTGCCACTTCGTACCAAGAGACCCAGTACTTC
J: TRBJ2-1; V: TRBV5-6; D: NA; size: NA; length: 18; CDR3: CASSLNPAAYRSYNEQFF; DNA: TGTGCCAGCAGCTTGAACCCCGCTGCTTACCGCTCCTACAATGAGCAGTTCTTC
J: TRBJ2-5; V: TRBV6-2/TRBV6-3; D: NA; size: NA; length: 13; CDR3: CASSYRSAEAQYF; DNA: TGTGCCAGCAGTTACCGGTCCGCCGAGGCCCAGTACTTC
J: TRBJ2-1; V: TRBV7-8; D: NA; size: NA; length: 12; CDR3: CASGDFRNEQFF; DNA: TGTGCCAGCGGGGACTTTCGAAATGAGCAGTTCTTC
J: TRBJ2-3; V: TRBV27; D: NA; size: few; length: 16; CDR3: CASSANRGGVTDTQYF; DNA: TGTGCCAGCAGTGCTAACAGGGGGGGGGTCACAGATACGCAGTATTTT
J: TRBJ1-5; V: TRBV20-1; D: NA; size: NA; length: 14; CDR3: CSARGPKVNQPQHF; DNA: TGCAGTGCTAGGGGCCCCAAGGTAAATCAGCCCCAGCATTTT
J: TRBJ2-5; V: TRBV12-3/TRBV12-4; D: NA; size: few; length: 14; CDR3: CASSPVGGAKTQYF; DNA: TGTGCCAGCAGCCCAGTCGGGGGCGCGAAGACCCAGTACTTC
J: TRBJ1-1; V: TRBV15; D: NA; size: few; length: 12; CDR3: CATSSLQGNTFF; DNA: TGTGCCACCAGCAGCCTCCAGGGGAATACTTTCTTT
J: TRBJ1-1; V: TRBV5-1; D: NA; size: few; length: 14; CDR3: CASSLQGMDTEAFF; DNA: TGCGCCAGCAGCTTGCAGGGCATGGACACTGAAGCTTTCTTT
J: TRBJ2-2; V: TRBV12-3/TRBV12-4; D: TRBD1; size: few; length: 16; CDR3: CASSAQGTGITGELFF; DNA: TGTGCCAGCAGTGCCCAAGGGACAGGGATCACCGGGGAGCTGTTTTTT
J: TRBJ2-1; V: TRBV11-2; D: TRBD2; size: few; length: 19; CDR3: CASSRIGTSGTKAYNEQFF; DNA: TGTGCCAGCAGCCGCATTGGGACTAGCGGGACTAAAGCCTACAATGAGCAGTTCTTC
J: TRBJ2-1; V: TRBV28; D: NA; size: few; length: 15; CDR3: CASSSPGSSYNEQFF; DNA: TGTGCCAGCAGTTCACCAGGGAGCTCCTACAATGAGCAGTTCTTC
J: TRBJ2-7; V: TRBV10-3; D: NA; size: few; length: 12; CDR3: CAIKDGSYEQYF; DNA: TGTGCCATCAAGGACGGTTCCTACGAGCAGTACTTC
J: TRBJ2-3; V: TRBV20-1; D: TRBD2; size: NA; length: 16; CDR3: CSASAPGAGGADTQYF; DNA: TGCAGTGCTAGTGCACCTGGAGCGGGAGGGGCAGATACGCAGTATTTT
J: TRBJ2-7; V: TRBV7-8; D: TRBD1; size: NA; length: 14; CDR3: CASSSDRFTYEQYF; DNA: TGTGCCAGCAGCTCGGACAGGTTCACCTACGAGCAGTACTTC
J: TRBJ2-7; V: TRBV4-3; D: TRBD2; size: few; length: 15; CDR3: CASSQDSSGRYEQYF; DNA: TGCGCCAGCAGCCAAGATTCTAGCGGGAGGTACGAGCAGTACTTC
J: TRBJ2-3; V: TRBV4-1; D: NA; size: many; length: 13; CDR3: CASSQFGTDTQYF; DNA: TGCGCCAGCAGCCAATTCGGGACAGATACGCAGTATTTT
J: TRBJ2-2; V: TRBV11-3; D: NA; size: NA; length: 12; CDR3: CASSSPTGELFF; DNA: TGTGCCAGCAGCTCCCCCACCGGGGAGCTGTTTTTT
J: TRBJ1-3; V: TRBV4-3; D: NA; size: NA; length: 17; CDR3: CASSQDFSISSGNTIYF; DNA: TGCGCCAGCAGCCAAGATTTTAGCATTAGCTCTGGAAACACCATATATTTT
J: TRBJ2-7; V: TRBV7-9; D: NA; size: few; length: 13; CDR3: CASIGGAPYEQYF; DNA: TGTGCCAGCATTGGCGGGGCCCCCTACGAGCAGTACTTC
J: TRBJ2-7; V: TRBV4-2; D: NA; size: NA; length: 18; CDR3: CASSQEVVSRTETYEQYF; DNA: TGTGCCAGCAGCCAAGAAGTGGTGTCTAGGACCGAAACCTACGAGCAGTACTTC
J: TRBJ2-2; V: TRBV7-2; D: NA; size: few; length: 13; CDR3: CASSFKGGGELFF; DNA: TGTGCCAGCAGCTTTAAGGGAGGCGGGGAGCTGTTTTTT
J: TRBJ2-7; V: TRBV6-6; D: NA; size: few; length: 12; CDR3: CASSGVGGEQYF; DNA: TGTGCCAGCAGTGGTGTGGGGGGCGAGCAGTACTTC
J: TRBJ2-7; V: TRBV7-6; D: TRBD2; size: few; length: 17; CDR3: CASSLAPGLAASYEQYF; DNA: TGTGCCAGCAGCTTAGCGCCTGGACTAGCGGCAAGCTACGAGCAGTACTTC
J: TRBJ2-3; V: TRBV4-3; D: NA; size: NA; length: 15; CDR3: CASSQGGFTGDTQYF; DNA: TGCGCCAGCAGCCAAGGAGGCTTTACCGGAGATACGCAGTATTTT
J: TRBJ1-2; V: TRBV11-2; D: NA; size: few; length: 15; CDR3: CASSRWTDHDYGYTF; DNA: TGTGCCAGCAGCAGATGGACAGATCATGACTATGGCTACACCTTC
J: TRBJ2-1; V: TRBV29-1; D: NA; size: few; length: 14; CDR3: CSVELGTSYNEQFF; DNA: TGCAGCGTTGAGTTAGGGACCTCCTACAATGAGCAGTTCTTC
J: TRBJ1-1; V: TRBV12-3/TRBV12-4; D: TRBD1; size: NA; length: 12; CDR3: CATLEGATEAFF; DNA: TGTGCCACCCTAGAGGGGGCCACTGAAGCTTTCTTT
J: TRBJ2-7; V: TRBV12-3/TRBV12-4; D: TRBD2; size: many; length: 16; CDR3: CASSFSSGGAVYEQYF; DNA: TGTGCCAGCAGTTTCTCCAGCGGGGGGGCAGTTTACGAGCAGTACTTC
J: TRBJ1-2; V: TRBV27; D: NA; size: few; length: 13; CDR3: CASSRGPADGYTF; DNA: TGTGCCAGCAGTCGAGGGCCGGCGGATGGCTACACCTTC
J: TRBJ1-1; V: TRBV5-8; D: NA; size: NA; length: 15; CDR3: CASSLGQLYNTEAFF; DNA: TGTGCCAGCAGCTTGGGACAGCTCTATAACACTGAAGCTTTCTTT
J: TRBJ2-7; V: TRBV5-1; D: TRBD1; size: NA; length: 17; CDR3: CASSPGQGKRGAYEQYF; DNA: TGCGCCAGCAGCCCGGGACAGGGGAAGAGGGGTGCTTACGAGCAGTACTTC
J: TRBJ2-7; V: TRBV28; D: TRBD1; size: few; length: 16; CDR3: CASSSPPGQGPHEQYF; DNA: TGTGCCAGCAGTTCACCACCGGGACAGGGGCCTCACGAGCAGTACTTC
J: TRBJ2-3; V: TRBV5-6; D: NA; size: once; length: 16; CDR3: CASSRGFTTSTDTQYF; DNA: TGTGCCAGCAGCCGTGGGTTCACCACTAGCACAGATACGCAGTATTTT
J: TRBJ2-1; V: TRBV7-8; D: TRBD2; size: NA; length: 16; CDR3: CASSLLITSGSNEQFF; DNA: TGTGCCAGCAGCTTATTAATAACTAGCGGGAGCAATGAGCAGTTCTTC
J: TRBJ2-5; V: TRBV12-3/TRBV12-4; D: TRBD1; size: few; length: 13; CDR3: CASSVDRAETQYF; DNA: TGTGCCAGCAGTGTCGACAGGGCGGAGACCCAGTACTTC
J: TRBJ2-7; V: TRBV5-5; D: NA; size: NA; length: 14; CDR3: CASSLSMSGYEQYF; DNA: TGTGCCAGCAGCTTGTCCATGTCGGGATACGAGCAGTACTTC
J: TRBJ2-7; V: TRBV28; D: TRBD1; size: few; length: 15; CDR3: CASSSSALTGMVEYF; DNA: TGTGCCAGCAGTTCCTCAGCCTTGACAGGGATGGTGGAGTACTTC
J: TRBJ2-1; V: TRBV6-1; D: NA; size: NA; length: 16; CDR3: CASTLRARGGRREQFF; DNA: TGTGCCAGCACCCTAAGGGCGAGGGGGGGGCGAAGGGAGCAGTTCTTC
J: TRBJ2-3; V: TRBV5-6; D: NA; size: few; length: 16; CDR3: CATSPGAFLTTDTQYF; DNA: TGTGCCACCTCCCCTGGCGCCTTCCTAACCACAGATACGCAGTATTTT
J: TRBJ2-7; V: TRBV10-3; D: NA; size: few; length: 14; CDR3: CAISQGYPLYEQYF; DNA: TGTGCCATCAGTCAAGGGTACCCTCTCTACGAGCAGTACTTC